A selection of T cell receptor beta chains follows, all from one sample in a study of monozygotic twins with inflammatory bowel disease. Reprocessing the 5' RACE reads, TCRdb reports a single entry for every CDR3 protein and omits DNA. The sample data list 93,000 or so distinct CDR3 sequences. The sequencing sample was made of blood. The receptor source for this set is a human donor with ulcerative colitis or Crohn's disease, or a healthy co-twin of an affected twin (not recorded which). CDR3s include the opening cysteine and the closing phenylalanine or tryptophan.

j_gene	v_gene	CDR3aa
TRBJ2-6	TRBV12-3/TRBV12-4	CASCPTTGIRNVLTF
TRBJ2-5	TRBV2	CASHRVTETQYF
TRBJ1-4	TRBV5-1	CASSPAGTGGLNEKLFF
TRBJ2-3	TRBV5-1	CASSQKTDHTDTQYF
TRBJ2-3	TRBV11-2	CASSGTSGRAVSGTDTQYF
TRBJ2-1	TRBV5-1	CASSFWGSSYNEQFF
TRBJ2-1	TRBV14	CASSQRRTSGTYGTYNEQFF
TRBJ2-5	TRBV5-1	CASKGDRETQYF
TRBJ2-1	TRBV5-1	CASSLGWAPIRQFF
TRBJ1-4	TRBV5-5	CASSSPLKSVAKLFF
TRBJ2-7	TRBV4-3	CASSPGQGGYEQYF
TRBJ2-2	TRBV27	CASRTGGVVPGELFF
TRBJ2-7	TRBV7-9	CASSTGKYEQYF
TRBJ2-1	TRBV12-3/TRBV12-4	CASSFLGGGANEQFF
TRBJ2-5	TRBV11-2	CASSLDWSGVLGETQYF
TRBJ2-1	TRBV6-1	CASSLDRGPNNEQFF
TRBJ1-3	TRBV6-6	CASSYNWGGNTIYF
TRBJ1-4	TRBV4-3	CASSQEWINEKLFF
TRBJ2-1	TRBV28	CASRRGGLSYNEQFF
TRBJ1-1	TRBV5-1	CATRGGRPGNTEAFF
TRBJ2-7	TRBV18	CASSPGTGGGYEQYF
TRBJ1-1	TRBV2	CASREGLYGIEAFF
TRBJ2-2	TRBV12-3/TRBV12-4	CASSLGTGGTTGELFF
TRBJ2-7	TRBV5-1	CASSLAGTQKPYEQYF
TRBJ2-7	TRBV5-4	CASSTRTSGAYEQYF
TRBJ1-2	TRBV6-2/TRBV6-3	CASSSTTQSGYTF
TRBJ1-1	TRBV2	CASTVGTGGTEAFF
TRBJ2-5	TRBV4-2	CASSQEYGTSTGQTQYF